This T cell receptor (beta chain) was identified in a study of response to subunit inactivated influenza vaccine (dated by TCRdb to the late 2010s). Some background on the complete study: Deep quantitative profiling of the T cell receptor repertoire was used in the study to follow responses to a trivalent subunit inactivated influenza vaccine.

The germline V gene yields MNHEY for CDR1 and SVGEGT for CDR2. The CDR3 runs 13 residues from the cysteine to the phenylalanine. Only the CDR3 part of the read is kept: 39 bases, read in frame from the first base. Here V drops 6 bases and J drops 1 base, and the junction holds 2 bases not matched to any gene. The library relied on RT-PCR. Reads for this sample came from an Illumina HiSeq 2500. TCRdb reanalyzed the raw reads on its own, using fastp at Q25 for trimming and MiXCR for clone calling, and kept in-frame beta chains. Under each unique CDR3 protein, matching rows form one entry showing the most common genes and DNA. The sample table shows 600,000 to 700,000 distinct CDR3 sequences, and 13% to 15% are seen once. Clones ranked in the top ten supply 7.5% to 8% of the sample. This clonotype was counted ten times or more. No antigen is known for it. No quality values exist for individual bases; no much larger clone is one base distant.

Study-level results and caveats: It was suggested by the authors that each seasonal influenza vaccination may recruit only a limited number of new T cells.

Sequencing used PBMCs from blood, obtained around 14 days before vaccination. The TCR was taken from a man aged 50-59 years who received an inactivated influenza vaccine. Donor details come from another sample of the same person, matched by shared clones. The sequence is built from TRBV6-2 or TRBV6-3 and TRBJ1-1, and 7 junctional nucleotides match TRBD1. The CDR3 protein sequence reads: CASRDRRNTEAFF. The DNA reads TGTGCCAGCAGGGACAGGCGGAACACTGAAGCTTTCTTT.